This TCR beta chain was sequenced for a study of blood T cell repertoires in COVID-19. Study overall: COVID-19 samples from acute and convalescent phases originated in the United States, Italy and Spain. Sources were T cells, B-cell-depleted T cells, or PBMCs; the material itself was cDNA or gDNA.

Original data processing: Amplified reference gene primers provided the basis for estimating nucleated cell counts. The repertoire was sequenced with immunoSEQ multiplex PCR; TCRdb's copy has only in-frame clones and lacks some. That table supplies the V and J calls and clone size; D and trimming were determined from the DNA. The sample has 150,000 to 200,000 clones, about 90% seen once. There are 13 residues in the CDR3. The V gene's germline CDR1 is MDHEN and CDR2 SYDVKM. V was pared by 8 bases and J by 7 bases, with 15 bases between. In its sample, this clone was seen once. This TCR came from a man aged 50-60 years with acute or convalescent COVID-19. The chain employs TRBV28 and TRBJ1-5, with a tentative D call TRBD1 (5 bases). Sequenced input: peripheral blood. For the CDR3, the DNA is TGTGCCAGCGGAACACAGGTTGGCCAGCCCCAGCATTTT. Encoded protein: CASGTQVGQPQHF.